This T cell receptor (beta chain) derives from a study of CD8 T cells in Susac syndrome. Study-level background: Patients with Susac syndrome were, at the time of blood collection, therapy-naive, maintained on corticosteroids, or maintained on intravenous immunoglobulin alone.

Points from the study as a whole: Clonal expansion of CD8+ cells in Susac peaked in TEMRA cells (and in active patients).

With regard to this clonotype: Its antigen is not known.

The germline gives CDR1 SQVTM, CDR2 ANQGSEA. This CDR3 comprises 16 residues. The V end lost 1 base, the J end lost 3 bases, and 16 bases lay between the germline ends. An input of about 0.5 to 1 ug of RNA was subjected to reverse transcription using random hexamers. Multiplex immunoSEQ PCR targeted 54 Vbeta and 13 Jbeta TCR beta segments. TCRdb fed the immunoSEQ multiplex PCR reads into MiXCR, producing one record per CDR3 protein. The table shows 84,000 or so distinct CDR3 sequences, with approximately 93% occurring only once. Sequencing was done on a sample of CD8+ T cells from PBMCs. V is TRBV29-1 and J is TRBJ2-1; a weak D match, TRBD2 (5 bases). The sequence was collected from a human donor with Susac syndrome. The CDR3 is CSVEGEESGLYNEQFF. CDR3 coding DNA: TGCAGCGTTGAAGGTGAGGAAAGCGGTCTCTACAATGAGCAGTTCTTC.